This T cell receptor beta chain was sequenced for a study of CD8 T cells in Susac syndrome. This CDR3 comprises 13 residues. CDR1 GTSNPN and CDR2 SVGIG come from the germline V gene (reference sequence). The ends lost 5 bases at V and 2 bases at J; junction bases unmatched: 5. The multiple sclerosis controls were treatment-naive patients, and their relapsing-remitting disease was stable or active. When the RNA was reverse transcribed, random hexamers were used with an input of roughly 0.5 to 1 ug. In TCRdb, the immunoSEQ multiplex PCR reads were re-called with MiXCR into one record per CDR3 protein. Of about 150,000 distinct CDR3 sequences in the sample, roughly 95% were seen once.

This chain connects TRBV30 to TRBJ1-2; 7 nucleotides match TRBD1. The material sequenced was CD8+ T cells from PBMCs. The clonotype was recovered from a human donor with multiple sclerosis. CDR3 sequence reads: CAWLPGGNYGYTF. The CDR3 DNA is TGTGCCTGGTTGCCAGGGGGAAACTATGGCTACACCTTC.